This T cell receptor (beta chain) derives from a study of shared clonotypes between healthy human individuals. V lost 2 bases and J lost 5, with 13 bases in between. Germline loops: CDR1 SGHNT, CDR2 YENEEA. The CDR3 is 14 residues long. Naive CD8 cells were CD45RO-negative, positively selected for CCR7, excluding terminally differentiated effector memory CD45RA+ cells. Adults of Caucasian background living in Nashville, Tennessee made up all donors. The method was immunoSEQ multiplex PCR; TCRdb's version includes in-frame clones alone and lacks a portion of them. This sample has 1.5 million to 2.5 million clones; about 94% occur once, and the top ten carry 0.95% to 1.5%.

Sequencing used naive CD8+ T cells sorted from blood. J is TRBJ2-7 and V is TRBV11-3; D uncertain. This clonotype originated in a man aged 18 to 30 in good health. The CDR3 nucleotides are TGTGCCAGCAGCTTAAGTAGACCGGCGGACGAGCAGTACTTC. Translated: CASSLSRPADEQYF.